This TCR beta chain was recorded in a study of identical twins (dated by TCRdb to the mid-2010s). Context from the whole study: The study deep-sequenced TCR alpha and beta repertoires from monozygotic twins, unrelated adults of various ages and cord blood to test whether fetal clonotypes persist. Replicate twin experiments were performed at different times using different library preparation protocols to rule out contamination. What the authors observed across the whole study: Zero-insertion analyses could be partly confounded by invariant T cells such as MAIT and iNKT, though diverse VJ usage argued against such confounding for most clonotypes. In monozygotic twins, recombination models systematically underestimated out-of-frame TCR alpha sharing, but the models matched the sharing seen between unrelated individuals. Conclusions relied on cross-sectional statistical analysis, since the same donors could not be followed over many years. In beta out-of-frame sequences, excess twin sharing was weaker, because having fewer shared sequences lowered the signal-to-noise ratio. Abundant cord blood beta clonotypes had fewer insertions, young adult naive repertoires showed a similar but weaker trend, and memory repertoires showed no such trend. Compared with coincidental sharing between unrelated individuals, an excess of low generation-probability sequences was observed among out-of-frame TCR alpha sequences shared between twins.

The V end gives up 5 bases and the J end 7 bases, leaving 8 bases in the junction not matched to a gene. The CDR3 measures 15 amino acids from cysteine to phenylalanine. Here the CDR3 DNA is all that survives: 45 bases in frame from base 1. This clonotype was detected ten times or more. Its antigen remains undetermined. Per-nucleotide qualities are absent, and no much larger clonotype sits a single base away. Every donor was a healthy Caucasian. Three pairs of female monozygotic twins, all aged roughly 18 to 29 years, were included in the twin cohort. Miltenyi CD45RO+ enrichment and human naive T-cell isolation kits were used to isolate memory (CD45RO+) and naive T cells from PBMC. Receptor libraries were prepared by 5' RACE. This sample was sequenced with an Illumina HiSeq 2000. Template switching introduced a universal primer binding site; the final cDNA contained a unique molecular identifier, enabling accurate counting of TCR cDNA molecules. First-strand cDNA for TCR alpha and beta chains was synthesized from specific primers in the conserved constant-segment region. Each cDNA library was double barcoded, with a SMART-Mk sample barcode plus Illumina barcodes, to control for contamination. TruSeq adapter sequences, together with Illumina sample barcodes, were added in two successive PCR steps. Sequencing of the TCR alpha and beta cDNA libraries was done on the Illumina HiSeq platform using custom primers. The paper's data handling went like this. Raw reads were processed with MiGEC to extract unique molecular identifiers, and MiXCR was used to determine CDR3 positions. Recombination models were inferred per individual with the repgenHMM and IGoR tools using an EM algorithm. The tcR package in R was used for shared clonotype analysis, with sharing normalized by the product of cloneset sizes. To study raw recombination free of thymic and clonal selection effects, out-of-frame nonproductive sequences were analyzed. The public reads were quality trimmed at Q25 with fastp and then assembled into clones with MiXCR by TCRdb, keeping productive beta chains. Duplicate CDR3 protein sequences are folded into a single record with the most common DNA and genes. V and J calls and clone size were set by TCRdb, not the authors. The sample table lists fewer than 350,000 distinct CDR3 sequences, 6.5% to 9.5% of them with a count of one. The top ten hold less than 2.5% of the sample.

These same records also appear under a second study, on yellow fever vaccine responses in identical twins. According to the second study: The T cell response to vaccination in identical twins was reported by the authors to appear partly convergent and partly personalized. In identical twins, the study followed T cell clones that responded to the vaccine with precision.

The sequence was obtained from a woman between 18 and 29 years old in good health. The chain is assembled from TRBV12-3 or TRBV12-4 and TRBJ1-4; 9 nucleotides in the junction match TRBD1. Material for sequencing was memory (CD45RO+) T cells sorted from blood. The cell subset or site label of this sample denotes: CD45RO+ enriched T cells. The base sequence is TGTGCCAGCAGTATATCGACAGGGGGAAGTGAAAAACTGTTTTTT. Its translation is CASSISTGGSEKLFF.